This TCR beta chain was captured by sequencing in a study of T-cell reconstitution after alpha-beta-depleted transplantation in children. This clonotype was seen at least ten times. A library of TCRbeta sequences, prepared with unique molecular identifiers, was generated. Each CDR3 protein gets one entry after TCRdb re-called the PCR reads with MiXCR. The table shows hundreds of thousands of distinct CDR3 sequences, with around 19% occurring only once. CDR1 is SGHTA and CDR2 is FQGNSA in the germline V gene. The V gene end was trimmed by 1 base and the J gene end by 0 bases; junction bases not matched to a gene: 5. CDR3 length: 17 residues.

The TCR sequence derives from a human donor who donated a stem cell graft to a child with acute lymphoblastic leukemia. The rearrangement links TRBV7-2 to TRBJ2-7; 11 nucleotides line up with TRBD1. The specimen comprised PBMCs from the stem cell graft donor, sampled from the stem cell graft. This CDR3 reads CASSLGTGGESSYEQYF. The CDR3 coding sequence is TGTGCCAGCAGCTTAGGGACAGGGGGCGAAAGCTCCTACGAGCAGTACTTC.